Sequencing of this T cell receptor (beta chain) was carried out in a study of read filtering for tumor transcriptome and immune sequencing. In the study overall: R-ISS stage counts were eight or nine for I, approximately 15 for II, 7 for III. DNase treatment preceded whole-transcriptome library preparation. RNA-seq yielded only roughly 75 to 1,300 TCR reads, IR-seq about 4 to 11 million.

Molecular barcoded adaptors covering alpha/delta and beta/gamma chains were used on 400 to 450 ng RNA. TCRdb reprocessed the reads via MiXCR and lists one record per CDR3 protein. Of roughly 56,000 distinct CDR3 sequences in the sample, around 18% were seen once. This clonotype turned up a few times. Germline CDR1 SGHTA, CDR2 FQGNSA. The CDR3 covers 15 residues. V was clipped by 3 bases and J by 4 bases, with 15 bases between them. The clonotype was recovered from a donor older than 35 with multiple myeloma. V and J are TRBV7-2 and TRBJ1-2; the D gene is possibly TRBD1 (5 bases). The sample taken for sequencing was a population of CD138-negative cells sorted from bone marrow. The CDR3 DNA reads TGTGCCAGCAGCTTGGACCGGGGACGGTTCTATGGCTACACCTTC. Amino acids: CASSLDRGRFYGYTF.